This entry features one T cell receptor (beta chain) sequence. Its recognized antigen is unknown. No clone much larger than this one lies a single base away; base qualities are absent. Receptor libraries were prepared by the immunoSEQ multiplex PCR assay. A mixture of 60 forward primers for TCR Vbeta segments and 13 reverse primers for TCR Jbeta segments was used in the multiplex PCR. Amplification of the CDR3 region of rearranged TCR beta genes was performed with a multiplex PCR assay on genomic DNA. The amplified TCR beta libraries were sequenced on the Illumina HiSeq System as 87-base-pair reads. In the original analysis: A later analysis tallied some 79 million unique TCR beta chains across the 666 repertoires, and approximately 12 million of those chains were shared by two or more donors. Raw reads were error-corrected and collapsed into unique sequences by a nearest-neighbor algorithm in which closely related sequences were merged to remove PCR and sequencing errors. To assign V, D and J gene segments, CDR3 sequences were aligned to IMGT reference sequences. For a sequence to be retained, a match of at least six nucleotides was required to both a V gene segment and a J gene segment. A rearrangement counted as productive if the CDR3 had no stop codons and remained in frame with V and J, and every other rearrangement counted as non-productive. CDR3 was defined by IMGT convention, running from the second conserved V-encoded cysteine to the conserved J-encoded phenylalanine. Sequences without an unambiguous match to a single V gene segment were excluded from the earlier analysis of about 640 of the donors. In an earlier analysis of some 590 of the donors, V segments were called functional above 56.7% productive rearrangements and were called segregating when the between-donor standard deviation exceeded 5%. To diagnose cytomegalovirus status from the catalog of TCR beta chain sequences, a statistical classification framework was built. In a later analysis, V and J genes were assigned by comparing TCR nucleotide sequences against IMGT/GENE-DB human TR gene sequences. A later analysis assigned CDR3 sequences and most-parsimonious VDJ recombination scenarios with the TCRdist pipeline. In a later analysis, each TCR beta chain was defined by its CDR3 amino acid sequence together with its V-gene family, and reads lacking a unique V-gene family were excluded. As a way to deal with suspected cross-contamination and a sequencing artifact, a later analysis dropped 450 to 600 nucleotide sequences that were highly shared and had low generation probability. In a later analysis, a clonal expansion index was calculated for each public chain from normalized within-repertoire ranks of inferred template counts. Generation probabilities in a later analysis came from a VDJ recombination model fitted to out-of-frame rearrangements, and those results were checked against IGoR. A later analysis scored TCR-TCR, TCR-HLA and TCR-CMV co-occurrence with hypergeometric tests, applying a repertoire-size bias correction to TCR pairs. In a later analysis, false discovery rates were estimated by permuting HLA or CMV assignments 20 times. In a later analysis, co-occurring TCRs were grouped using DBSCAN, and TCRdist sequence similarity was added for clustering within HLA-allele-positive subsets. Co-occurrence clustering excluded repertoires with fewer than 30,000 or more than 120,000 public chains, plus five with anomalous nucleotide sharing. TCRdb took over this immuneACCESS table, retaining in-frame rearrangements with V and J assigned. Such tables are incomplete; in checked studies, under half of the missing clones stem from an unresolved V gene, and the remainder is unexplained. Clone size and the V and J calls come from that table; the DNA yielded D and trimming. Across this sample there are under 200,000 clones, with 65% to 90% seen only once. The top ten clones comprise 5% to 7% of the sample.

This specimen comes from a study of cytomegalovirus exposure and HLA in healthy donors (dated by TCRdb to about 2017). About the full investigation: An earlier analysis of 587 of the donors reported around 280 Gb of sequence data and 117 million unique TCR beta sequences obtained from some 200 million T cells. The aim of the study was to test whether cataloging public T cell receptors could identify signatures of past pathogen exposure. Class I and class II HLA loci were covered by the typing at four-digit resolution. Roughly 300 gigabases of sequencing data and tens of millions of unique TCR sequences made up an early release that covered approximately 700 HLA-typed donors. The genetic ancestry cluster associated with self-reported Caucasian donors included 65% to 90% of the approximately 430 genotyped donors. Along with the approximately 650-subject first cohort, a separate validation cohort of more than 90 different subjects was used. The study used immunosequencing to profile the T cell repertoires of 666 subjects and linked those repertoires to cytomegalovirus serostatus. Several DR-DQ haplotypes were treated as single units for association and clustering because of strong linkage in the cohort. In the later analysis, no new phenotypic data were used to find candidate immune exposures; instead, reliance was placed on TCR beta sequences and their occurrence across donors. Across approximately 420 genotyped donors of the cohort, an average of about 200,000 unique TCR beta nucleotide sequences per donor were sequenced, and roughly a sixth of those sequences were non-productive. To decide whether each TCR beta V gene segment behaved as functional or pseudogenic, an earlier analysis of fewer than 750 of the donors relied on high-throughput TCR beta sequencing. Typing coverage varied by locus: roughly 620-640 donors for A, B, C, DRB1 and DQB1; 500 to 550 for DQA1; approximately 610 for DPA1; approximately 450 for DPB1. Genome-wide SNP genotypes for about 65% of the 666 donors were used in a later genetic analysis, which treated that subset as a discovery cohort. Every discovery cohort repertoire had been produced on one sequencing platform. A later analysis re-analyzed previously published TCR beta repertoires from 600 to 850 donors and added high-resolution HLA genotyping to study TCR occurrence patterns. The study combined high-throughput TCR immunosequencing, statistical association of individual TCRs with disease status, and machine learning to predict cytomegalovirus infection status. Donor age, sex, ethnicity and CMV serostatus were compiled alongside the repertoire data.

In total, fewer than 750 healthy bone marrow donors made up the cohort. All cohort members were sampled while nominally healthy, although unrecorded immune exposures were likely present. The donor tested CMV seropositive and was one of the 289 seropositive cohort members. A peripheral blood sample was provided by each donor, and peripheral blood mononuclear cells were used for TCR beta sequencing. Genomic DNA was extracted from the blood cell samples with the Qiagen DNeasy Blood Extraction Kit. The full study reports these points: CMV serostatus was the only immune exposure information available for the cohort. The study gave a list of some 150 TCR beta chains associated with cytomegalovirus. In both the original and validation cohorts, the classifier was reported to diagnose cytomegalovirus status with high specificity and sensitivity. Strong co-occurrence of HLA alleles, especially DR and DQ, made assigning TCR associations to individual alleles difficult. This cohort had only TCR beta chains sequenced, and the lack of alpha or paired-chain data limited which features could be detected. In a later genetic analysis, fewer N-insertions in productive TCRs were reported among donors in an Asian-associated ancestry cluster than the 666-donor mean. A cluster of highly shared sequence variants was judged likely to represent a technical artifact of the sequencing pipeline. Correlated functional status among segregating V segments might be attributable to linkage disequilibrium, but an unknown experimental factor could not be ruled out. Because some donors lacked HLA typing at each locus, the association tests relied only on the typed subset. In a later analysis, several top co-occurrence clusters were reported to appear linked to parvovirus B19, influenza, CMV and Epstein-Barr virus. A few of the identified cytomegalovirus-associated TCR beta chains were confirmed in vitro to be specific for cytomegalovirus antigens. While some public TCRs were present in many individuals, most TCR sequences turned up only very rarely across donors. Specific HLA alleles were associated with around 18,000 TCR beta sequences at a false discovery rate of 0.05 in a later analysis. About 17 rarely observed V segments, including chromosome 9 orphons, were excluded from the earlier analysis of approximately 500 of the donors because counts were too low. In a later analysis, HLA-associated TCR beta chains were found to be more clonally expanded and to have lower generation probabilities than equally common non-associated chains. Most CMV-associated TCR beta chains appeared to be HLA-restricted in a later analysis, and the HLA associations seemed to be driven largely by CMV exposure. In a later genetic analysis, a missense DCLRE1C variant was associated with V-gene and J-gene trimming of TCR beta chains, and the association was replicated in an independent cohort. A further reported finding was that TCR beta sequences accurately predicted the HLA-A and HLA-B alleles for most subjects in the first cohort. In an earlier analysis of 500 to 650 of the donors, most TCR beta V segments appeared in productive rearrangements about 90% or about 30% of the time, broadly matching IMGT annotations. Sequencing depth was assumed to be roughly uniform across donors in the presence/absence analyses, though that assumption may not hold. According to the authors, the approach could potentially be generalized to other disease states and immunological phenotypes. In a later analysis, TCR association rates were found to vary across HLA loci, with the most associated TCRs seen for DRB1 alleles and the fewest for HLA-C alleles.

Sequencing used PBMCs. This TCR was recovered from a man aged 50 to 60 in good health and CMV-seropositive.

The DNA sequence follows: TGTGCCATCAGGGGCAGGGACACCGGGGAGCTGTTTTTT. It translates to CAIRGRDTGELFF. The chain is assembled from TRBV10-3 and TRBJ2-2; a weak D assignment points to TRBD1 (5 bases agree). The germline V gene provides CDR1 ENHRY and CDR2 SYGVKD. The V and J ends are trimmed by 6 bases and 3 bases, leaving 8 bases between them. The CDR3 spans 13 residues, from the cysteine through the phenylalanine. The entry retains the CDR3 DNA only, 39 bases that are in frame from base 1.